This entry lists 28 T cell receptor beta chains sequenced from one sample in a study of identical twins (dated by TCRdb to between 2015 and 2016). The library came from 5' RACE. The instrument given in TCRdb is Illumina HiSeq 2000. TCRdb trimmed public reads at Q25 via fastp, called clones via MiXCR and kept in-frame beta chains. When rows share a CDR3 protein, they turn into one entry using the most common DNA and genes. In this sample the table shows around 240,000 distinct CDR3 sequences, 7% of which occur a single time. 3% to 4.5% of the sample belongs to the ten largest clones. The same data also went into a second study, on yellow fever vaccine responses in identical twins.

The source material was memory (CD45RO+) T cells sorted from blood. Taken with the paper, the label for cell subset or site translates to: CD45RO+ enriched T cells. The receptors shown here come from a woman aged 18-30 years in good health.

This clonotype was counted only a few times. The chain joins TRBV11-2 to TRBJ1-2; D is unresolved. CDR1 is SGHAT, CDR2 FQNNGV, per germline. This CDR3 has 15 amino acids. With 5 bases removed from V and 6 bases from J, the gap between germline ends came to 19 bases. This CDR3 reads CASSPWGTQGDGYTF. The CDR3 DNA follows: TGTGCCAGCAGCCCCTGGGGTACCCAAGGTGATGGCTACACCTTC.

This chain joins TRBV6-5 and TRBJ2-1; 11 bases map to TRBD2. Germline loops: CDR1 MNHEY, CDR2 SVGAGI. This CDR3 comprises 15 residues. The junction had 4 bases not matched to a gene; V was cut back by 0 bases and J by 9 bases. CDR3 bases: TGTGCCAGCAGTTACTCGAGTAGCGGGGGGGCTGAGCAGTTCTTC. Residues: CASSYSSSGGAEQFF.

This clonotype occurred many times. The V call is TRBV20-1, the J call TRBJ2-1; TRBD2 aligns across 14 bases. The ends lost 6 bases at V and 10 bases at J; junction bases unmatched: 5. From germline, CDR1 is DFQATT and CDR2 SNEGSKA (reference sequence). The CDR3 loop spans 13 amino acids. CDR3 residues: CSATGLAGVEQFF. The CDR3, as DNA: TGCAGTGCAACGGGACTAGCGGGGGTAGAGCAGTTCTTC.

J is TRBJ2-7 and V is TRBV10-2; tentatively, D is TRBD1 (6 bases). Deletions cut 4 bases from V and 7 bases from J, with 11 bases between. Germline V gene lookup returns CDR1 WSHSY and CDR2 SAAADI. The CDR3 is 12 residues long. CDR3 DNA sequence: TGCGCCAGCAGTGCCACAGGGAAAGAGCAGTACGTC. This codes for CASSATGKEQYV.

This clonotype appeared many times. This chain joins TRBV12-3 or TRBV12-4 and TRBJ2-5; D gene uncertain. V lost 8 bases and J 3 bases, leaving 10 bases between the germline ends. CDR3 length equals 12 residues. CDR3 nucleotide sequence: TGTGCCAGCCGCGGTTGGGAAGAGACCCAGTACTTC. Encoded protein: CASRGWEETQYF.

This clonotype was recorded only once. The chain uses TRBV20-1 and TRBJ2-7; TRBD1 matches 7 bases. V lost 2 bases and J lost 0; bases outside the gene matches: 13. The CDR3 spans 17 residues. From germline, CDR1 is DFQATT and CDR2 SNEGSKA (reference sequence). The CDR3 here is CSARLTGTFRSSYEQYF. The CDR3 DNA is TGCAGTGCTAGACTGACAGGGACCTTCAGGTCCTCCTACGAGCAGTACTTC.

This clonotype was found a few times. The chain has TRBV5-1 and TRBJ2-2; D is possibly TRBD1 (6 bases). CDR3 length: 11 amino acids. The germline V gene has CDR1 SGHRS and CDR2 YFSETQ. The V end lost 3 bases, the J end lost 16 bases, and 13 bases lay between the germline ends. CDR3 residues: CASSWDTQWFF. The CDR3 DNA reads TGCGCCAGCAGCTGGGACACCCAATGGTTTTTT.

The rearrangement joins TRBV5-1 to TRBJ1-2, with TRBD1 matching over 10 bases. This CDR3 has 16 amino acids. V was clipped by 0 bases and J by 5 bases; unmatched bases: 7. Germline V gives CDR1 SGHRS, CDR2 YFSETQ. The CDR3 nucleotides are TGCGCCAGCAGCTTGGCCGAGACAGGGGGCAGGTATGGCTACACCTTC. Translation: CASSLAETGGRYGYTF.

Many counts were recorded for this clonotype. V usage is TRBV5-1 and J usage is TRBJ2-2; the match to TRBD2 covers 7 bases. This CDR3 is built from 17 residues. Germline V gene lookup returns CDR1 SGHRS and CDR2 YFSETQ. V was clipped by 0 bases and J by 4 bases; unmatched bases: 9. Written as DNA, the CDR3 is TGCGCCAGCAGCTTGGGAATGCTAGCGGAGGCCACCGGGGAGCTGTTTTTT. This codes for CASSLGMLAEATGELFF.

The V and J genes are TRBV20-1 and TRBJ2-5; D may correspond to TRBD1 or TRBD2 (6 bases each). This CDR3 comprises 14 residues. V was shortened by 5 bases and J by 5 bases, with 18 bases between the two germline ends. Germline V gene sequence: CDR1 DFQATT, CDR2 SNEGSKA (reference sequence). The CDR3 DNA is TGCAGTGCTCTAAGGGCAGGGGAGGTTGAGACCCAGTACTTC. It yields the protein CSALRAGEVETQYF.

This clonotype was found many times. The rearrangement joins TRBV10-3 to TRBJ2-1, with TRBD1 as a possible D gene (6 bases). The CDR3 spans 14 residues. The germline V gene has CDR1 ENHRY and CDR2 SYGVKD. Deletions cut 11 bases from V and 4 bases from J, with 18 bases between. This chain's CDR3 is CAAGSRDTYNEQFF. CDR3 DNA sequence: TGTGCCGCAGGTTCCCGGGACACATACAATGAGCAGTTCTTC.

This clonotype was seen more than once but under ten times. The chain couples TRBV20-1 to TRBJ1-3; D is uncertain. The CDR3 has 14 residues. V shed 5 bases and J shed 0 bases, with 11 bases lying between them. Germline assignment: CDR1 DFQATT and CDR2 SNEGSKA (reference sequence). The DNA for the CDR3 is TGCAGTGCTCGCAATGGGGACTCTGGAAACACCATATATTTT. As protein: CSARNGDSGNTIYF.

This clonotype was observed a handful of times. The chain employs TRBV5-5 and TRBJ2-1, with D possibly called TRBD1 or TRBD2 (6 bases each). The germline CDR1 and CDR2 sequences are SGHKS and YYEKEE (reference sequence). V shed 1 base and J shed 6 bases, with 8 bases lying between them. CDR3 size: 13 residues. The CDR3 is CASSLRGLNEQFF. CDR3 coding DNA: TGTGCCAGCAGCTTGCGGGGGCTCAATGAGCAGTTCTTC. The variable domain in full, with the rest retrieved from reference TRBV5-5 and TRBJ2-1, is DAGVTQSPTHLIKTRGQQVTLRCSPISGHKSVSWYQQVLGQGPQFIFQYYEKEERGRGNFPDRFSARQFPNYSSELNVNALLLGDSALYLCASSLRGLNEQFFGPGTRLTVL.

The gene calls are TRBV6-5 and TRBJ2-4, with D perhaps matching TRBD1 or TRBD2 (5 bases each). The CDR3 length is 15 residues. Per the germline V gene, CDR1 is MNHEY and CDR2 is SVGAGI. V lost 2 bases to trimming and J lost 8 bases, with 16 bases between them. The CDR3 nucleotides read TGTGCCAGCAGTTACGAAGGGACCTCTCGGGACATTCAGTACTTC. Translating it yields CASSYEGTSRDIQYF.

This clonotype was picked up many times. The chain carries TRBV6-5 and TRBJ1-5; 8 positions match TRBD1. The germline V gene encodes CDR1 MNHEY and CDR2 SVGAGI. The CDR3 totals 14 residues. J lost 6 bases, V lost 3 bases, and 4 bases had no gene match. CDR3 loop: CASSYTGGVQPQHF. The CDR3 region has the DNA TGTGCCAGCAGTTATACAGGGGGTGTTCAGCCCCAGCATTTT.

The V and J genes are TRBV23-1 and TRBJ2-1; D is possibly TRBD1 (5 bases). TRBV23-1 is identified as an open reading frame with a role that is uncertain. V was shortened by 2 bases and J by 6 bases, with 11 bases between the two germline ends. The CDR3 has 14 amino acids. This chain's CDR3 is CASSQPSGSNEQFF. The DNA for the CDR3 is TGCGCCAGCAGTCAACCCTCAGGGTCCAATGAGCAGTTCTTC.

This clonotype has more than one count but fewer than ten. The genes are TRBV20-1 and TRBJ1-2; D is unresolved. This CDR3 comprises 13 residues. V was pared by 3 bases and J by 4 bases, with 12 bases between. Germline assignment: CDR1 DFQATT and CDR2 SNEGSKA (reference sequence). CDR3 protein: CSARGDLSYGYTF. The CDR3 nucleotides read TGCAGTGCTAGGGGCGATTTAAGCTATGGCTACACCTTC.

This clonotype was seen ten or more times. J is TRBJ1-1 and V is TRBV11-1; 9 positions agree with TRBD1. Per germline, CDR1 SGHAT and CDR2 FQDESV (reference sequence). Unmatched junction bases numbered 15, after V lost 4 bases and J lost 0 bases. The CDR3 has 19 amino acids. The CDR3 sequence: CASSSYSVTGGVMNTEAFF. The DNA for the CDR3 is TGTGCCAGCAGCTCGTACTCTGTGACAGGGGGAGTGATGAACACTGAAGCTTTCTTT.

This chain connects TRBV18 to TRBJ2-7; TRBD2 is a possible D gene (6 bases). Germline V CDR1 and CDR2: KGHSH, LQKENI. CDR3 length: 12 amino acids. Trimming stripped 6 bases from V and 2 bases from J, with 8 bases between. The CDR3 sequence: CASSGGTYEQYV. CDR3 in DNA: TGTGCCAGCTCTGGGGGGACCTACGAGCAGTACGTC.

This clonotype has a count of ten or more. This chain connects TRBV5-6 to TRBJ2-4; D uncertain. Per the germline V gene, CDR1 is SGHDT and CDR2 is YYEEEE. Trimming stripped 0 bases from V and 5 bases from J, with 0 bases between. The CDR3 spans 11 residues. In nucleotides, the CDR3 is TGTGCCAGCAGCTTGGAAAACATTCAGTACTTC. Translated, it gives CASSLENIQYF.

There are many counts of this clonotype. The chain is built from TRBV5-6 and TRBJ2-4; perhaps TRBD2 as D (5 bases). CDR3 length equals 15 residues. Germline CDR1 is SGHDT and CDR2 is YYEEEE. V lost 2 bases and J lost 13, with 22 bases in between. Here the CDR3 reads CASSFGELRATGQYF. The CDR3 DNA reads TGTGCCAGCAGCTTTGGGGAGCTCCGGGCAACCGGCCAGTACTTC.

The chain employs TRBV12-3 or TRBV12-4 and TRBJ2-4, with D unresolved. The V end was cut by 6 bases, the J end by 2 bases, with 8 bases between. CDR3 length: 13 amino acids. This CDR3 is CASSPFSKNIQYF. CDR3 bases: TGTGCCAGCAGCCCTTTTTCCAAAAACATTCAGTACTTC.

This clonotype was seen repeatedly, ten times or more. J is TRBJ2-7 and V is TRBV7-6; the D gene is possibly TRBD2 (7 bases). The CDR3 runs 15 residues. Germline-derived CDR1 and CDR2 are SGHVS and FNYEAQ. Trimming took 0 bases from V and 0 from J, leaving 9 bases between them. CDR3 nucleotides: TGTGCCAGCAGCTTAGCCGGGGGGCACTCCTACGAGCAGTACGTC. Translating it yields CASSLAGGHSYEQYV.

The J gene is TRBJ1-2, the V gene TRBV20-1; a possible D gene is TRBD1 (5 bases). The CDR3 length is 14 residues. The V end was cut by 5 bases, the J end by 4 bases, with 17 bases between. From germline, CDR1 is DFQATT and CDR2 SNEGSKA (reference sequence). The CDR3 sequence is CSAERTGTVYGYTF. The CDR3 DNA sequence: TGCAGTGCTGAAAGAACCGGGACCGTCTATGGCTACACCTTC.

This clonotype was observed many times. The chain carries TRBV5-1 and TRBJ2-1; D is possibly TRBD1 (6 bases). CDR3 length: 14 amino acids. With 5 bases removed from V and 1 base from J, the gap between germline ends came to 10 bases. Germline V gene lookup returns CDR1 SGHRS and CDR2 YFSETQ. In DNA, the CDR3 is TGCGCCAGCAGGTACGGACAGTCCTACAATGAGCAGTTCTTC. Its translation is CASRYGQSYNEQFF.

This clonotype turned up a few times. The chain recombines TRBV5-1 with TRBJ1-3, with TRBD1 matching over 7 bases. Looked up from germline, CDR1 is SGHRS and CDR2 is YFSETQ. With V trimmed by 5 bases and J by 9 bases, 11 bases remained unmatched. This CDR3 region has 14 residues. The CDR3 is CASRYDRAGSTIYF. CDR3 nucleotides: TGCGCCAGCAGATATGACAGGGCTGGGAGCACCATATATTTT.

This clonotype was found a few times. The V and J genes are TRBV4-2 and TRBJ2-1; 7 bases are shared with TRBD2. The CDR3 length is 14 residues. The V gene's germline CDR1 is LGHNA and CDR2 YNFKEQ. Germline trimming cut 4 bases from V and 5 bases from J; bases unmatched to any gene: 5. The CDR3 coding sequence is TGTGCCAGCAGCCTTTATGGACTAGACAATGAGCAGTTCTTC. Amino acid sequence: CASSLYGLDNEQFF.

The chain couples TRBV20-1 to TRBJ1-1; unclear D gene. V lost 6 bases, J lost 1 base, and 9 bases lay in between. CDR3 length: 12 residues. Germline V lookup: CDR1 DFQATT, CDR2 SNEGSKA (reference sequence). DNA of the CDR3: TGCAGTGCCACTAAAACGAACACTGAAGCTTTCTTT. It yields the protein CSATKTNTEAFF.